A selection of T cell receptor beta chains follows, all from one sample in a study of T-cell memory formation after mild COVID-19. TCRdb fed the 5' RACE reads into MiXCR, producing one record per CDR3 protein. The sample carries about 310,000 distinct CDR3 sequences, approximately 15% recorded once. What was sequenced was PBMCs or a T cell subset sorted from them (not recorded which). All receptors derive from a young man who had mild COVID-19 (a few samples of this study predate the infection). Cell type and time point are not known. Each CDR3 is given with its conserved first and last residue. The D gene is left open where the match is weak. A clone size is listed for some rows: how often the clone was seen (once, few, many), or a class if it is expanded.

clone_size j_call v_call d_call cdr3_aa cdr3_nt
many TRBJ1-5 TRBV7-9 - CASSLGVGQPQHF TGTGCCAGCAGCCTGGGGGTAGGACAGCCCCAGCATTTT
- TRBJ1-2 TRBV6-6 TRBD1 CASSYSNRGNYGYTF TGTGCCAGCAGTTACTCGAACAGGGGTAACTATGGCTACACCTTC
few TRBJ1-2 TRBV5-1 TRBD1 CASSYTGTGVVGYTF TGCGCCAGCAGCTATACCGGGACAGGGGTTGTAGGCTACACCTTC
many TRBJ2-4 TRBV4-3 - CASSSQTGSKNIQYF TGCGCCAGCAGCTCACAGACAGGCTCAAAAAACATTCAGTACTTC
few TRBJ1-2 TRBV7-9 - CASSLGSPAVYGYTF TGTGCCAGCAGCTTAGGCAGTCCAGCCGTCTATGGCTACACCTTC
few TRBJ2-5 TRBV28 TRBD1 CASSPDRPFQETQYF TGTGCCAGCAGTCCGGACAGGCCCTTCCAAGAGACCCAGTACTTC
few TRBJ1-1 TRBV4-3 - CASSQDLEGPYAEAFF TGCGCCAGCAGCCAAGATCTTGAAGGCCCCTACGCTGAAGCTTTCTTT
many TRBJ1-1 TRBV18 TRBD1 CASSPIMGQTNTEAFF TGTGCCAGCTCACCTATTATGGGACAGACAAACACTGAAGCTTTCTTT
- TRBJ2-5 TRBV12-3/TRBV12-4 TRBD1 CASSPGTANYQETQYF TGTGCCAGCAGCCCCGGGACAGCAAATTACCAAGAGACCCAGTACTTC
few TRBJ2-5 TRBV30 - CAAHPGQGQETQYF TGTGCCGCGCACCCGGGCCAGGGACAAGAGACCCAGTACTTC
- TRBJ2-1 TRBV20-1 TRBD2 CSAPGTSAKQFF TGCAGTGCTCCGGGGACTAGCGCCAAGCAGTTCTTC
many TRBJ2-3 TRBV12-3/TRBV12-4 TRBD1 CASRRQGADTQYF TGTGCCAGCAGGCGACAGGGGGCTGATACGCAGTATTTT
- TRBJ2-1 TRBV5-1 TRBD2 CASSPGGTSRGQFF TGCGCCAGCAGCCCGGGGGGGACTAGCCGTGGGCAGTTCTTC
few TRBJ2-5 TRBV4-3 TRBD1 CASSQDPTGVATQYF TGCGCCAGCAGCCAAGATCCCACAGGGGTTGCGACCCAGTACTTC
- TRBJ1-2 TRBV7-6 - CASSLDGGGWYGYTF TGTGCCAGCAGCTTAGACGGGGGTGGATGGTATGGCTACACCTTC
few TRBJ2-7 TRBV4-1 - CASSQEQAASYEQYF TGCGCCAGCAGCCAAGAGCAGGCAGCCTCCTACGAGCAGTACTTC
once TRBJ2-3 TRBV29-1 - CSVPLGDTQYF TGCAGCGTGCCCTTGGGGGATACGCAGTATTTT
- TRBJ2-4 TRBV5-8 - CASALEFGALAKNIQYF TGTGCCAGCGCCCTCGAGTTCGGGGCTCTAGCCAAAAACATTCAGTACTTC
few TRBJ1-1 TRBV5-5 - CASSFTASGTEAFF TGTGCCAGCAGCTTCACGGCCTCGGGCACTGAAGCTTTCTTT
few TRBJ2-3 TRBV6-1 TRBD1 CASRLDRGADTQYF TGTGCCAGCAGGCTAGACAGGGGGGCAGATACGCAGTATTTT
many TRBJ1-5 TRBV4-1 - CASSPRWVSNQPQHF TGCGCCAGCAGCCCCCGCTGGGTTAGCAATCAGCCCCAGCATTTT
few TRBJ1-5 TRBV7-2 - CASSIKQGLGQPQHF TGTGCCAGCAGCATAAAACAGGGATTGGGGCAGCCCCAGCATTTT
- TRBJ1-5 TRBV6-2/TRBV6-3 - CASTPIGHNQPQHF TGTGCCAGCACACCAATCGGACATAATCAGCCCCAGCATTTT
few TRBJ1-2 TRBV7-3 - CASSPQDGYGYTF TGTGCCAGCAGCCCCCAGGATGGGTATGGCTACACCTTC
- TRBJ2-3 TRBV5-1 - CASSLTQRGELGEDTQYF TGCGCCAGCAGCTTGACGCAACGAGGGGAGTTAGGGGAAGATACGCAGTATTTT
- TRBJ2-5 TRBV4-1 - CASSQERAQETQYF TGCGCCAGCAGCCAAGAAAGGGCCCAAGAGACCCAGTACTTC
- TRBJ2-1 TRBV4-1 - CASSQEGPGVWNEQFF TGCGCCAGCAGCCAAGAAGGTCCAGGGGTTTGGAATGAGCAGTTCTTC
few TRBJ1-1 TRBV20-1 - CSARPGNTEAFF TGCAGTGCTAGGCCAGGGAACACTGAAGCTTTCTTT
few TRBJ2-3 TRBV27 TRBD1 CASRTGMTDTQYF TGTGCCAGCAGGACAGGGATGACAGATACGCAGTATTTT
once TRBJ2-5 TRBV6-5 - CASSSRTHQETQYF TGTGCCAGCAGTTCCCGGACACATCAAGAGACCCAGTACTTC
many TRBJ2-3 TRBV2 - CASSPFIEVLSTDTQYF TGTGCCAGCAGTCCCTTTATCGAAGTATTGAGCACAGATACGCAGTATTTT
few TRBJ2-3 TRBV5-4 - CASTTVGTDTQYF TGTGCCAGCACCACCGTGGGCACAGATACGCAGTATTTT
- TRBJ1-1 TRBV20-1 - CSARLGVEAFF TGCAGTGCTAGACTGGGTGTCGAAGCTTTCTTT
- TRBJ2-5 TRBV5-6 - CASSLGLGVRETQYF TGTGCCAGCAGCTTGGGGCTAGGGGTAAGAGAGACCCAGTACTTC
- TRBJ2-1 TRBV12-5 - CASGLESSYNEQFF TGTGCTAGTGGTCTAGAGAGCTCCTACAATGAGCAGTTCTTC
- TRBJ1-6 TRBV7-9 - CASSLLGMGNSPLHF TGTGCCAGCAGCTTGTTGGGGATGGGGAATTCACCCCTCCACTTT
few TRBJ2-3 TRBV15 TRBD1 CATSRPGTVRDTQYF TGTGCCACCAGCAGGCCGGGGACAGTACGAGATACGCAGTATTTT
- TRBJ2-1 TRBV7-2 TRBD1 CASSARQGPYNEQFF TGTGCCAGCAGCGCCCGACAGGGGCCCTACAATGAGCAGTTCTTC
few TRBJ2-1 TRBV30 TRBD2 CAWAQGLSLNEQFF TGTGCCTGGGCTCAGGGACTAAGCCTTAATGAGCAGTTCTTC
few TRBJ2-7 TRBV12-3/TRBV12-4 TRBD1 CASSGTGAEQYF TGTGCCAGCAGTGGGACAGGGGCCGAGCAGTACTTC
few TRBJ2-3 TRBV7-2 - CASNIPNTGGTQYF TGTGCCAGCAACATACCAAACACAGGCGGTACGCAGTATTTT
few TRBJ2-1 TRBV3-1 - CASSHEPGLKFF TGTGCCAGCAGCCACGAACCGGGACTGAAGTTCTTC
- TRBJ2-2 TRBV4-1 - CASSQVPGTGELFF TGCGCCAGCAGCCAAGTTCCAGGCACCGGGGAGCTGTTTTTT
- TRBJ1-4 TRBV18 TRBD1 CASSPPDREKLFF TGTGCCAGCTCACCACCGGACAGGGAAAAACTGTTTTTT
- TRBJ1-2 TRBV11-2 - CASSYGTGGQYGYTF TGTGCCAGCAGCTATGGGACGGGGGGGCAGTATGGCTACACCTTC
many TRBJ2-1 TRBV6-5 - CASSYSKAAYNEQFF TGTGCCAGCAGTTACTCGAAGGCAGCCTACAATGAGCAGTTCTTC
- TRBJ2-4 TRBV4-2 - CASSQNSQGSRNIQYF TGTGCCAGCAGCCAAAATAGCCAGGGTTCGAGAAACATTCAGTACTTC
few TRBJ1-5 TRBV11-2 - CARLAGNGDNQPQHF TGTGCCAGATTAGCGGGGAACGGGGACAATCAGCCCCAGCATTTT
few TRBJ2-4 TRBV10-3 - CAISVGPAKNIQYF TGTGCCATCAGTGTTGGACCAGCCAAAAACATTCAGTACTTC
- TRBJ1-5 TRBV28 TRBD1 CASSRTGRQPQHF TGTGCCAGCAGCCGGACAGGGCGTCAGCCCCAGCATTTT
few TRBJ2-3 TRBV11-2 TRBD2 CASSLEAGGGDTQYF TGTGCCAGCAGCTTAGAAGCGGGGGGCGGAGATACGCAGTATTTT
few TRBJ1-3 TRBV4-3 - CASSQPRVPSGNTIYF TGCGCCAGCAGCCAACCCCGGGTCCCCTCTGGAAACACCATATATTTT
- TRBJ1-6 TRBV6-5 TRBD1 CASSYFGTGDSPLHF TGTGCCAGCAGTTACTTCGGGACAGGGGACTCACCCCTCCACTTT
few TRBJ2-1 TRBV6-2/TRBV6-3 - CASSIMGVEQFF TGTGCCAGCAGCATAATGGGGGTTGAGCAGTTCTTC
few TRBJ1-3 TRBV12-3/TRBV12-4 - CASSLMGTGNTIYF TGTGCCAGCAGTTTGATGGGTACTGGAAACACCATATATTTT
few TRBJ2-6 TRBV3-1 - CASSPETDSSGANVLTF TGTGCCAGCAGCCCCGAGACAGACAGCTCTGGGGCCAACGTCCTGACTTTC
- TRBJ1-1 TRBV19 TRBD1 CASSIARTGATEAFF TGTGCCAGTAGTATAGCCAGGACAGGGGCCACTGAAGCTTTCTTT
- TRBJ2-3 TRBV7-2 - CASSLGVGRHTDTQYF TGTGCCAGCAGCTTGGGGGTTGGCAGACACACAGATACGCAGTATTTT
- TRBJ2-1 TRBV7-6 TRBD2 CASSRLADNEQFF TGTGCCAGCAGCCGGCTAGCGGACAATGAGCAGTTCTTC